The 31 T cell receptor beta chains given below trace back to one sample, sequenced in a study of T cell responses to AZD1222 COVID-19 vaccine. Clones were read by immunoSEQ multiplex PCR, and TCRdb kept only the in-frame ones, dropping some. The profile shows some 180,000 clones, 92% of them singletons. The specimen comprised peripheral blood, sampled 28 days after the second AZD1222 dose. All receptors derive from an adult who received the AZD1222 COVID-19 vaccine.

The CDR3 loop is CASGSEGTTYEQYF. CDR3 coding DNA: TGTGCCAGCGGCTCAGAGGGGACTACCTACGAGCAGTACTTC. The genes are TRBV3-1 (or the pseudogene TRBV3-2) and TRBJ2-7, with 7 bases matching TRBD2. The CDR3 covers 14 residues. Germline values: CDR1 LGHDT, CDR2 YNNKEL (reference sequence). The J segment lost 2 bases and the V segment lost 8 bases, leaving 9 bases of the junction unmatched.

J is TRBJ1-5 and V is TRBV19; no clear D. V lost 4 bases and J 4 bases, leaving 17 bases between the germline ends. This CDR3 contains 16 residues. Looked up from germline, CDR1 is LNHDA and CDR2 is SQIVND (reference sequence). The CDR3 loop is CASSSGEQLTNQPQHF. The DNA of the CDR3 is TGTGCCAGTAGTAGCGGGGAACAACTCACAAATCAGCCCCAGCATTTT.

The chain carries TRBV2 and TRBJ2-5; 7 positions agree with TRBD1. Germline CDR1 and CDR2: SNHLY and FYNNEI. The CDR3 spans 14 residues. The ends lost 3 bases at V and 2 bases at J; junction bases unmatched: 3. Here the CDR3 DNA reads TGTGCCAGCAGTGAGACAGGGTGGCAAGAGACCCAGTACTTC. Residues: CASSETGWQETQYF.

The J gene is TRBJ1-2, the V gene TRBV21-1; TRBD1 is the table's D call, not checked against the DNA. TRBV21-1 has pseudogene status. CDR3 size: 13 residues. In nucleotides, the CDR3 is TGTGCCACAAATCAGGACAGGGGATCTGGCTACACCTTC. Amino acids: CATNQDRGSGYTF.

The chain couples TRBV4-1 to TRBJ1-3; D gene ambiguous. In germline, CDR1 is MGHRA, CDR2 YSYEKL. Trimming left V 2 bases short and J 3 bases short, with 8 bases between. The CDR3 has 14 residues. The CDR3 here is CASSQLGFGNTIYF. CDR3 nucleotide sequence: TGCGCCAGCAGCCAATTAGGGTTTGGAAACACCATATATTTT.

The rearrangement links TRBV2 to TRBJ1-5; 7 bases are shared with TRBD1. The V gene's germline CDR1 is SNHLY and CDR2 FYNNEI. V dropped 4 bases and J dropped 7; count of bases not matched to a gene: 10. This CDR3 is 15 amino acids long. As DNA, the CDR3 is TGTGCCAGCAGTGCGGGACAGACGGCGGCCCAGCCCCAGCATTTT. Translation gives CASSAGQTAAQPQHF.

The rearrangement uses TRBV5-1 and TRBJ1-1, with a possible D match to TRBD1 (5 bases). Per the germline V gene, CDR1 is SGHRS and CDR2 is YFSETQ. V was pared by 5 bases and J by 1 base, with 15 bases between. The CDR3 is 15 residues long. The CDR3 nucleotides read TGCGCCAGCAGTCGGCAGAGGGGAGCGAACACTGAAGCTTTCTTT. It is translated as CASSRQRGANTEAFF.

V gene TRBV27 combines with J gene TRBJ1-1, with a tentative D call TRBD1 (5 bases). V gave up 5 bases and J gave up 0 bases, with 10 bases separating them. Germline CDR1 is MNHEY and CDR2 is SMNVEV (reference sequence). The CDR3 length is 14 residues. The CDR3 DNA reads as TGTGCCAGCAGTCAACAGGAGATGAACACTGAAGCTTTCTTT. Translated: CASSQQEMNTEAFF.

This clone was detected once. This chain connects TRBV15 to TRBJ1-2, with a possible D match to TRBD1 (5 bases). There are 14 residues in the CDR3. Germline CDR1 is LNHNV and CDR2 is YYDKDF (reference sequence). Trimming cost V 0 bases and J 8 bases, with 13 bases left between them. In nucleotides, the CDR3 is TGTGCCACCAGCAGAGATGGGGGAGGAGGAGGCTACACCTTC. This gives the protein CATSRDGGGGGYTF.

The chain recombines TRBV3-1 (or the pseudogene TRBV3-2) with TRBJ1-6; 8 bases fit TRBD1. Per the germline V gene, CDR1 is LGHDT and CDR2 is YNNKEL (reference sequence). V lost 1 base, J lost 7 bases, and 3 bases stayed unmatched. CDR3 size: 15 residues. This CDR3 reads CASSQVSGGNSPLHF. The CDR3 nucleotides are TGTGCCAGCAGCCAAGTGTCAGGGGGCAATTCACCCCTCCACTTT.

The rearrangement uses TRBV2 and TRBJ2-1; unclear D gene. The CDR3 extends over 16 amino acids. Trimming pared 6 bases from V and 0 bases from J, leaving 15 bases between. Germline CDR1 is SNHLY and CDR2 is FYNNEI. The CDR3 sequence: CASSELIMGSYNEQFF. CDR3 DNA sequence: TGTGCCAGCAGCGAACTAATAATGGGCTCCTACAATGAGCAGTTCTTC.

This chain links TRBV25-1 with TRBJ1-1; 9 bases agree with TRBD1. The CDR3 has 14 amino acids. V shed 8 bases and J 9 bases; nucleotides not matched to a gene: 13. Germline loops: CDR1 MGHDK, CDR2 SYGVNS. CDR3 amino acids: CASARQGVARKAFF. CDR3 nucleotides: TGTGCCAGCGCCCGACAGGGGGTTGCCAGAAAAGCTTTCTTT.

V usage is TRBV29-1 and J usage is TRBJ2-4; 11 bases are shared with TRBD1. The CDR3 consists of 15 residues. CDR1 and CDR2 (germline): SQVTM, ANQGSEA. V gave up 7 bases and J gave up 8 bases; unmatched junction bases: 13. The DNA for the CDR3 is TGCAGCGCAAAAGCCCGGACAGGGGGCGAGGACATTCAGTACTTC. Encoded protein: CSAKARTGGEDIQYF.

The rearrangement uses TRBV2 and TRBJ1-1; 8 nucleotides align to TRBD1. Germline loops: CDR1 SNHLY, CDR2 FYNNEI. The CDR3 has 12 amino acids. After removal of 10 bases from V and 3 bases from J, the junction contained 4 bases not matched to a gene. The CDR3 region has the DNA TGTGCCACTATGGACAGGGACACTGAAGCTTTCTTT. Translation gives CATMDRDTEAFF.

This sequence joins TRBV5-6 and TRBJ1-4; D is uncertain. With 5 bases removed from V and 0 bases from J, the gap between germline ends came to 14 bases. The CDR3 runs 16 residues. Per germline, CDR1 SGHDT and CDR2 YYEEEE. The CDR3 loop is CASRSRQAPTNEKLFF. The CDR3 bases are TGTGCCAGCAGGTCACGTCAGGCTCCAACTAATGAAAAACTGTTTTTT.

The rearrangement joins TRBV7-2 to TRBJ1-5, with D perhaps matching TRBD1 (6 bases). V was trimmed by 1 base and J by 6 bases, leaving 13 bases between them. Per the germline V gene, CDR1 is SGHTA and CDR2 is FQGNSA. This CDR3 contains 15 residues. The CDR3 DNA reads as TGTGCCAGCAGCTTAGACGGGGGCGAAAGTCAGCCCCAGCATTTT. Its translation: CASSLDGGESQPQHF.

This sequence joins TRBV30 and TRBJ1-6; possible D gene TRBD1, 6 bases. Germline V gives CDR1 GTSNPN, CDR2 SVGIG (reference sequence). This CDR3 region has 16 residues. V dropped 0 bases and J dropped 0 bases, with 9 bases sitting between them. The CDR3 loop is CAWSVGGSSYNSPLHF. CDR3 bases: TGTGCCTGGAGTGTAGGGGGGAGCTCCTATAATTCACCCCTCCACTTT.

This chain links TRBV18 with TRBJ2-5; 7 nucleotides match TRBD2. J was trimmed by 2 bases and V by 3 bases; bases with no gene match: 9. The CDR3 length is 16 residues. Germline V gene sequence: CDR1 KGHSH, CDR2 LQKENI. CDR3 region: CASSPAAGRNQETQYF. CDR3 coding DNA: TGTGCCAGCTCACCGGCAGCGGGACGTAATCAAGAGACCCAGTACTTC.

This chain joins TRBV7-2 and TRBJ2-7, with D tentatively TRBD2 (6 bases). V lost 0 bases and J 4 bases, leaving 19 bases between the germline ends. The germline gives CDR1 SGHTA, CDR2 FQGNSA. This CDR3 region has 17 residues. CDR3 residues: CASSLAGAASVGYEQYF. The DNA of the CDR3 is TGTGCCAGCAGCTTAGCCGGCGCGGCTAGCGTCGGGTACGAGCAGTACTTC.

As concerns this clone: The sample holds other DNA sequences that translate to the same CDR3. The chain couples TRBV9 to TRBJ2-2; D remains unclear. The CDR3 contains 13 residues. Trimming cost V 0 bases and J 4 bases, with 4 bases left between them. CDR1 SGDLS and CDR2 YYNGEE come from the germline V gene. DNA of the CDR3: TGTGCCAGCAGCGTAGCTCCCACCGGGGAGCTGTTTTTT. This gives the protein CASSVAPTGELFF.

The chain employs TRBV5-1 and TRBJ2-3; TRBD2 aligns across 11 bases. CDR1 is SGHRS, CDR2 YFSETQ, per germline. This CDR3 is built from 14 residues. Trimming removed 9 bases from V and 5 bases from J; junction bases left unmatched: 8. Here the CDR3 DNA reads TGCGCCACCACTAGCGGGGGCCTTGGAGATACGCAGTATTTT. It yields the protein CATTSGGLGDTQYF.

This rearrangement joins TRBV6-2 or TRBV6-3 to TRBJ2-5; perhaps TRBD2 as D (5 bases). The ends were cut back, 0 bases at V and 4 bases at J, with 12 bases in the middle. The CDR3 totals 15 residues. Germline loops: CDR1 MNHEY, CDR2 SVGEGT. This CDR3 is CASSYSPLLGETQYF. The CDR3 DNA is TGTGCCAGCAGTTACTCCCCGCTACTAGGAGAGACCCAGTACTTC.

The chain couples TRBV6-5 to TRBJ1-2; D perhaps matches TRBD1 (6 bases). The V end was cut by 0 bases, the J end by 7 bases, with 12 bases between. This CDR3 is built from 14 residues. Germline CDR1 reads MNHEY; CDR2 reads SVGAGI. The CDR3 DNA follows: TGTGCCAGCAGTTACTCCACAGGGCTAAGTGGCTACACCTTC. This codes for CASSYSTGLSGYTF.

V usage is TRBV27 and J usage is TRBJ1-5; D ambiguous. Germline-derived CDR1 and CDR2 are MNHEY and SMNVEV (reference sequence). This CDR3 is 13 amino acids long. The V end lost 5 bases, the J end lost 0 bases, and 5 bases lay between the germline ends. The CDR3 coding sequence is TGTGCCAGCAGTCGATATAGCAATCAGCCCCAGCATTTT. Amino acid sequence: CASSRYSNQPQHF.

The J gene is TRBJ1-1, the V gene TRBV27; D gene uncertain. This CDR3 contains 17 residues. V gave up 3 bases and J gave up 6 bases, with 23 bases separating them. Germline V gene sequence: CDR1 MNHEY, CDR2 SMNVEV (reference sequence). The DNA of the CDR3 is TGTGCCAGCAGTTTCCGAAACTCCGTGTGGGAGTCTCCTGAAGCTTTCTTT. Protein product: CASSFRNSVWESPEAFF.

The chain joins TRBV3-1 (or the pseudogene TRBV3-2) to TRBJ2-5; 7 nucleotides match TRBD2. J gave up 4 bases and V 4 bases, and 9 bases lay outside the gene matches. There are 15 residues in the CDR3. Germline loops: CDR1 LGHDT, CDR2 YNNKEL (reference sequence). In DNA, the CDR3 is TGTGCCAGCAGCCCTCTTTCTCAGCGGGGAGAGACCCAGTACTTC. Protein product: CASSPLSQRGETQYF.

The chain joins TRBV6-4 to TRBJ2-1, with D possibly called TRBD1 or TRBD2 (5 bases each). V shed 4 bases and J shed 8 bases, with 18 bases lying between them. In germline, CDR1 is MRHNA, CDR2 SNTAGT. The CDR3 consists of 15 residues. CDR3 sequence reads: CASSVQVSEGHEQFF. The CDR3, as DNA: TGTGCCAGCAGTGTTCAAGTCTCAGAGGGGCATGAGCAGTTCTTC.

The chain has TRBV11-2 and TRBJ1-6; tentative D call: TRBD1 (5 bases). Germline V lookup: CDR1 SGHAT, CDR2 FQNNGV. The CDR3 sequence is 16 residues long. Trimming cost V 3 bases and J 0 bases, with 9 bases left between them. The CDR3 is CASSLGQSSYNSPLHF. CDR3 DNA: TGTGCCAGCAGCTTGGGGCAGAGCTCCTATAATTCACCCCTCCACTTT. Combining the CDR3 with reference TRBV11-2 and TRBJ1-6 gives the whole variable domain EAGVAQSPRYKIIEKRQSVAFWCNPISGHATLYWYQQILGQGPKLLIQFQNNGVVDDSQLPKDRFSAERLKGVDSTLKIQPAKLEDSAVYLCASSLGQSSYNSPLHFGNGTRLTVT.

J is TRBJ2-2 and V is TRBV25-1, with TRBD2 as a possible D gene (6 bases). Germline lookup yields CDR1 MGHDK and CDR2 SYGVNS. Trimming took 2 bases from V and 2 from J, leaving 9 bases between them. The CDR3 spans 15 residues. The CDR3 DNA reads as TGTGCCAGCAGTGAACGGGGGTCCAACACCGGGGAGCTGTTTTTT. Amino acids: CASSERGSNTGELFF. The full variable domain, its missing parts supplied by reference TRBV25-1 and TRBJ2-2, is EADIYQTPRYLVIGTGKKITLECSQTMGHDKMYWYQQDPGMELHLIHYSYGVNSTEKGDLSSESTVSRIRTEHFPLTLESARPSHTSQYLCASSERGSNTGELFFGEGSRLTVL.

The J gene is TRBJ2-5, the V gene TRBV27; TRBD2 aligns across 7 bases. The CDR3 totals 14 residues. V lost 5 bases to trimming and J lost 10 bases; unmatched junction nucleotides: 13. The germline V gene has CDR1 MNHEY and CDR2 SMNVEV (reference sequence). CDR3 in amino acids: CASSKGGAWEGQYF. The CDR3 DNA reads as TGTGCCAGCAGTAAGGGTGGGGCTTGGGAGGGCCAGTACTTC.

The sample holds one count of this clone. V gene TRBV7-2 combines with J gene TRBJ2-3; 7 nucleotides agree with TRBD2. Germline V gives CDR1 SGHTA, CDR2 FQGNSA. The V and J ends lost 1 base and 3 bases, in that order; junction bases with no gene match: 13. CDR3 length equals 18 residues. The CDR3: CASSLDRGSGVRTDTQYF. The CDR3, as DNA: TGTGCCAGCAGCTTAGATCGAGGGAGCGGGGTAAGGACAGATACGCAGTATTTT. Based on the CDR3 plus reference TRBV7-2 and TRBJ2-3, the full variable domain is GAGVSQSPSNKVTEKGKDVELRCDPISGHTALYWYRQSLGQGLEFLIYFQGNSAPDKSGLPSDRFSAERTGGSVSTLTIQRTQQEDSAVYLCASSLDRGSGVRTDTQYFGPGTRLTVL.